The 12 T cell receptor beta chains given below trace back to one sample, sequenced in a study of cytomegalovirus exposure and HLA in healthy donors. Using immunoSEQ multiplex PCR, the repertoire was profiled, and TCRdb retains in-frame clones only, with some absent. The sample includes around 130,000 clones, over 75% seen only once; the top ten take 2% to 2.5%. Sequencing used PBMCs. These TCRs come from a woman aged 25 to 39 in good health and CMV-seronegative.

The chain combines TRBV19 with TRBJ2-2; TRBD1 matches at 9 bases. The CDR3 totals 16 residues. V gave up 0 bases and J gave up 6 bases; unmatched junction bases: 5. In germline, CDR1 is LNHDA, CDR2 SQIVND (reference sequence). This CDR3 is CASSIDGQGLAGELFF. The CDR3 region has the DNA TGTGCCAGTAGTATAGATGGACAGGGGCTGGCCGGGGAGCTGTTTTTT.

The rearrangement joins TRBV7-2 to TRBJ2-2, with no clear D. V dropped 3 bases and J dropped 3 bases, with 8 bases sitting between them. The CDR3 has 14 amino acids. Germline lookup yields CDR1 SGHTA and CDR2 FQGNSA. The CDR3 region has the DNA TGTGCCAGCAGCTTCTCACAGTACACCGGGGAGCTGTTTTTT. Amino acid sequence: CASSFSQYTGELFF. Combining the CDR3 with reference TRBV7-2 and TRBJ2-2 gives the whole variable domain GAGVSQSPSNKVTEKGKDVELRCDPISGHTALYWYRQSLGQGLEFLIYFQGNSAPDKSGLPSDRFSAERTGGSVSTLTIQRTQQEDSAVYLCASSFSQYTGELFFGEGSRLTVL.

The chain is built from TRBV11-2 and TRBJ2-1; 8 nucleotides align to TRBD1. Germline trimming cut 2 bases from V and 2 bases from J; bases unmatched to any gene: 5. The CDR3 covers 16 residues. Germline values: CDR1 SGHAT, CDR2 FQNNGV. DNA for the CDR3: TGTGCCAGCAGCTTAACCTCAGGGGGCGCCTACAATGAGCAGTTCTTC. Translated: CASSLTSGGAYNEQFF.

The DNA of the CDR3 is TGTGCCAGCAGCCCGGGACAGCGCTACGAGCAGTACTTC. Its translation is CASSPGQRYEQYF. V is TRBV11-2 and J is TRBJ2-7; 7 bases are shared with TRBD1. The CDR3 is made up of 13 amino acids. The J segment lost 3 bases and the V segment lost 5 bases, leaving 4 bases of the junction unmatched. Germline V lookup: CDR1 SGHAT, CDR2 FQNNGV.

In DNA form, the CDR3 reads TGTGCCAGCAGCCCCTACGAGGGGAGGGAGGGCTACACCTTC. Encoded protein: CASSPYEGREGYTF. The rearrangement links TRBV9 to TRBJ1-2; TRBD1 might be the D (5 bases). This CDR3 spans 14 amino acids. The V and J ends lost 4 bases and 8 bases respectively, with 18 bases between them. CDR1 is SGDLS and CDR2 is YYNGEE in the germline V gene.

The chain is built from TRBV6-1 and TRBJ1-4, with D possibly being TRBD1 (5 bases). With 6 bases removed from V and 8 bases from J, the gap between germline ends came to 13 bases. The germline V gene encodes CDR1 MNHNS and CDR2 SASEGT. The CDR3 spans 13 residues. CDR3 nucleotides: TGTGCCAGCAGCCGGGGGGGTTGGGAAAAACTGTTTTTT. Its protein is CASSRGGWEKLFF.

The rearrangement links TRBV27 to TRBJ2-2, with D possibly matching TRBD1 (6 bases). V lost 3 bases to trimming and J lost 6 bases, with 14 bases between them. CDR3 length: 15 residues. CDR1 and CDR2 from the germline V gene are MNHEY and SMNVEV (reference sequence). The CDR3 DNA reads TGTGCCAGCAGTTTGTGGACAGTTCCGTCCGGGGAGCTGTTTTTT. This sequence encodes CASSLWTVPSGELFF.

The chain combines TRBV18 with TRBJ2-7; D perhaps matches TRBD1 (6 bases). V was pared by 2 bases and J by 2 bases, with 10 bases between. Germline loops: CDR1 KGHSH, CDR2 LQKENI. The CDR3 covers 14 residues. The CDR3 DNA reads TGTGCCAGCTCACCATCCACAGGGACCTACGAGCAGTACTTC. Translating gives CASSPSTGTYEQYF.

The V gene is TRBV19, the J gene TRBJ1-1, with a weak D call TRBD1 (5 bases). The CDR3 sequence is 13 residues long. Germline V gene data show CDR1 as LNHDA and CDR2 as SQIVND (reference sequence). Trimming stripped 8 bases from V and 0 bases from J, with 10 bases between. CDR3: CASGRGMNTEAFF. CDR3 sequence (DNA): TGTGCCAGTGGGCGGGGGATGAACACTGAAGCTTTCTTT.

This rearrangement joins TRBV2 to TRBJ1-1; D is possibly TRBD1 (5 bases). Germline V gene sequence: CDR1 SNHLY, CDR2 FYNNEI. The V end was cut by 6 bases, the J end by 12 bases, with 20 bases between. The length of the CDR3 is 13 residues. This CDR3 reads CASSPTESQVTFF. The CDR3 DNA reads TGTGCCAGCAGCCCGACAGAAAGTCAGGTAACTTTCTTT.

The V gene is TRBV6-5, the J gene TRBJ2-7, with TRBD1 as a possible D gene (6 bases). The CDR3 spans 15 residues. Germline V CDR1 and CDR2: MNHEY, SVGAGI. Trimming stripped 4 bases from V and 1 base from J, with 14 bases between. The CDR3 sequence: CASSSWSGTSYEQYF. The CDR3 coding sequence is TGTGCCAGCAGTTCATGGTCAGGGACATCCTACGAGCAGTACTTC.

The chain joins TRBV30 to TRBJ2-2; D is undetermined. The CDR3 is 13 amino acids. Trimming stripped 3 bases from V and 3 bases from J, with 8 bases between. Germline values: CDR1 GTSNPN, CDR2 SVGIG (reference sequence). The CDR3 nucleotides read TGTGCCTGGAGCGCCACGGACACCGGGGAGCTGTTTTTT. Translation: CAWSATDTGELFF.